The text below deals with one T cell receptor beta chain. This clone was observed a single time. No cognate antigen has been identified for it. No quality values exist for individual bases; no much larger clone is one base distant. TCR CDR3 regions were amplified from genomic DNA by multiplex PCR using the deep immunoSEQ assay. For each cell subset, the extracted genomic DNA was distributed evenly across all wells of several immunoSEQ 96-well plates, and each plate served as one replicate. Each replicate PCR for sorted subsets received around 0.2 ug genomic DNA, equal to 28,000 or so T cell genomes. Purified libraries were measured with a Qubit 3.0 fluorometer, size-checked on a Bioanalyzer 2100, and measured again with the KAPA Library Quantification kit. A separate single-read 150-cycle Illumina NextSeq 550 flow cell was used to sequence each immunoSEQ 96-well plate. As for how the authors treated the data: The immunoSEQ output contained only junctional sequences without quality scores, so filtering could not match that applied to full-length reads. To assign V/J genes and CDR3, sequences were annotated using PyIR, a Python wrapper for IgBLAST v1.9, with IMGT germline references. Any read was removed if the V/J assignment was weak (E-value above 1e-6), the CDR3 was missing, or the read contained stop codons, out-of-frame junctions, or ambiguous translated residues. V3J clonotypes were defined by identical inferred V gene, J gene, and CDR3 amino acid sequence. To compute the percentage overlap between repertoires, the number of shared unique clonotypes was divided by the size of the smaller repertoire. Richness of each repertoire was evaluated using RTK rarefaction, the Chao1 estimator, and Recon v2.1 estimates of unobserved clonotypes. Generation probabilities for all TCRbeta clonotypes obtained by the gDNA method from a few donors were computed using OLGA. TCRdb took this table from immuneACCESS and kept in-frame rearrangements with V and J called. Such tables lack part of the clones; where checked against another copy, unresolved V genes explain under half of the gap, and the rest is unexplained. V, J and clone size derive from that table, while D and trimming were established from the DNA sequence. In this sample the table shows around 650,000 clones, around 96% of which occur a single time. The top ten constitute 0.11% of the sample.

Sequences SEHNR (CDR1) and FQNEAQ (CDR2) are obtained from the germline V gene (reference sequence). The CDR3, cysteine through phenylalanine, is 14 amino acids long. Only the CDR3 portion is preserved as DNA: 42 bases, with reading frame beginning at the first base. The V end loses 1 base and the J end loses 10 bases, and a stretch of 16 bases separates them. CD8 naive samples were CD45RO-negative cells positively selected for CCR7, giving a CD45RA+CCR7+ population that excluded TemRA cells. The donors were healthy, HIV-negative adults with no recently reported acute infections or vaccinations. Every donor was a Caucasian adult residing in Nashville, Tennessee, USA. Blood was collected by leukapheresis, and PBMCs were isolated by Ficoll-Histopaque density gradient centrifugation and then cryopreserved in liquid nitrogen vapor phase. Analytical flow cytometry was used to check the purity and quantity of every magnetically sorted T cell population. From each sorted fraction, genomic DNA was isolated and quantified by UV absorbance on a Nanodrop 2000c.

The sample originates from a study of shared clonotypes between healthy human individuals (dated by TCRdb to 2018 to 2020). For the study in its entirety: The cohort included a few men and a couple of women between 18 and 49 years of age. Blood TCR repertoires of about five healthy adults were deeply sequenced to estimate repertoire size and the extent of clonotype sharing between individuals. Per donor, three plates each were used for CD4 naive and CD4 memory, two for CD8 naive, and one for CD8 memory. To increase sequencing depth and limit assay-specific biases, TCR repertoire library preparation and sequencing were carried out by different laboratories using diverse techniques. Each donor's leukapheresis produced roughly between about 0.9 and 9.5 billion PBMCs. Overall study results and their limits: Across several donors, approximately 5% of naive CD4, approximately 3.6% of naive CD8, 2% to 2.5% of memory CD4, and 0.4% of memory CD8 clonotypes were shared. Even with the large sequencing depth, rarefaction of the sorted-subset datasets indicated that sequencing was incomplete. Compared with non-shared clonotypes, clonotypes shared by all four sorted-subset donors had higher generation probabilities. Estimated clonotype richness was generally larger for naive than for memory subsets. Sampling was restricted to blood, and TCR repertoires in tissues likely differ from the TCR repertoires found in blood. The genetic and exposure-history diversity represented was limited by the small number of donors. Pairwise subsampling indicated that sequencing depth was expected to affect the degree of clonotype sharing among donors.

Recombination joined TRBV7-9 with TRBJ1-1, and TRBD1 may be the D gene, going by 6 matching bases. The material sequenced was naive CD8+ T cells sorted from blood. This specimen's cell subset or site label, per the study, means: CD45RA+CCR7+. The receptor's source is a woman between 25 and 40 years old in good health. Read as DNA, the sequence is TGTGCCAGCAGCTTAGGGGGGCCCCCTGACGGAGCTTTCTTT. Its protein product is CASSLGGPPDGAFF.